Listed below are T cell receptor beta chains from one sample, sequenced in a study of blood T cell repertoires in COVID-19. TCRdb keeps only in-frame clones here, not all; method: immunoSEQ multiplex PCR. The repertoire holds 210,000 or so clones, 65% to 85% seen once, with under 3% in the top ten. Sequenced: peripheral blood. The receptors here all came from a man aged 45-60 years with active or convalescent COVID-19. CDR3s leave out the opening cysteine and the closing phenylalanine or tryptophan. The order of the fields is J gene, clone size, V gene, CDR3 protein. Size is stated for part of the rows, as once, few or many counts, or as a class when the clone is expanded.

J: TRBJ2-5; size: -; V: TRBV11-2; CDR3: ASRLAGGRGETQY
J: TRBJ2-1; size: -; V: TRBV5-5; CDR3: ASSLDSGGYNEQF
J: TRBJ2-5; size: -; V: TRBV5-1; CDR3: ASSGRGETQY
J: TRBJ2-7; size: -; V: TRBV20-1; CDR3: SASWTGSGYEQY
J: TRBJ1-2; size: -; V: TRBV28; CDR3: ASSLRQGAIGYT
J: TRBJ1-1; size: -; V: TRBV29-1; CDR3: SVEGFGTEAF
J: TRBJ2-3; size: many; V: TRBV6-4; CDR3: ASSDSGTGGTDTQY
J: TRBJ1-3; size: few; V: TRBV9; CDR3: ASSAGNRNTIY
J: TRBJ2-5; size: once; V: TRBV5-1; CDR3: ASSLGELY
J: TRBJ2-7; size: -; V: TRBV9; CDR3: ASSVAGDPNEQY
J: TRBJ1-1; size: few; V: TRBV7-2; CDR3: ASSLSAGANTEAF